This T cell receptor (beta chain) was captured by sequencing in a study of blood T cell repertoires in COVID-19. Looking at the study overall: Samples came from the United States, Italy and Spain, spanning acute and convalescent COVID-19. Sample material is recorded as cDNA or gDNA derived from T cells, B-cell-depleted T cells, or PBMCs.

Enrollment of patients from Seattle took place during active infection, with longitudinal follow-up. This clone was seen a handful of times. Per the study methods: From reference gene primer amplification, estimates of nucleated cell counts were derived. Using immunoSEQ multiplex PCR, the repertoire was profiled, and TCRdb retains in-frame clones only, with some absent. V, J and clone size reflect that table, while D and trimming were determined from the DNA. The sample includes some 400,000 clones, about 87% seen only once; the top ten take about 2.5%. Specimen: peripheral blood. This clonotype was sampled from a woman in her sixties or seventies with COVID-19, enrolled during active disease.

The CDR3 sequence is CASSLVATGNNYGYTF. The CDR3 DNA follows: TGTGCCAGCAGCTTGGTAGCGACAGGGAATAACTATGGCTACACCTTC. V is TRBV5-5 and J is TRBJ1-2, with 7 positions matching TRBD1. Trimming cost V 0 bases and J 1 base; bases outside gene matches: 6. This CDR3 has 16 residues. Germline V lookup: CDR1 SGHKS, CDR2 YYEKEE (reference sequence).